The present TCR beta chain was sequenced within a study of blood T cell repertoires in COVID-19. Study information: Acute-phase and convalescent COVID-19 samples originated in the United States, Italy and Spain.

Germline CDR1 SGHAT, CDR2 FQNNGV. V gave up 1 base and J gave up 5 bases, with 12 bases separating them. This CDR3 is built from 15 residues. Here immunoSEQ multiplex PCR was the method, and the copy in TCRdb shows in-frame clones only, minus some. Seen here are about 180,000 clones, 86% observed once, and the top ten hold 2.5% to 3%. The rearrangement uses TRBV11-2 and TRBJ1-5; maybe TRBD1 (5 bases). The TCR sequence derives from a woman younger than 45 with active or convalescent COVID-19. Source material: peripheral blood. The CDR3 here is CASSLVGGSDQPQHF. CDR3 nucleotide sequence: TGTGCCAGCAGCTTAGTTGGGGGGTCCGATCAGCCCCAGCATTTT.